This TCR beta chain was retrieved from a study of blood T cells in healthy people across ages. About the study: There was about one barcoded beta molecule captured by template switching per two T cells.

Study-wide results and caveats: Long-lived and aged donors differed, with more naive CD4+ cells and higher diversity in the long-lived. Roughly linear age-related decline in beta diversity appeared, significant by age roughly 40.

Worth noting for this clonotype: Its matching antigen is unknown.

Alongside a J-beta primer mix, a sample-barcoded 5' primer served in a second PCR lasting roughly 6 to 11 cycles. Each TCR beta cDNA got a 12-nucleotide random molecular identifier. Using its own MiXCR run on the 5' RACE reads, TCRdb lists one record per CDR3 protein. The repertoire holds under 1,000,000 distinct CDR3 sequences, with under 40% as singletons. The source material was blood. The TCR comes from a man between 18 and 29 years old in good health.

CDR3 sequence (DNA): TGTGCCAGCAGTGTCTCCGGGACAGGGTTTCAGCCCCAGCATTTT. It is translated as CASSVSGTGFQPQHF. V gene TRBV12-3 or TRBV12-4 combines with J gene TRBJ1-5; 9 bases map to TRBD1. Losses at the gene ends were 5 bases for V and 6 bases for J; bases not matched to a gene: 8. The CDR3 has 15 residues.